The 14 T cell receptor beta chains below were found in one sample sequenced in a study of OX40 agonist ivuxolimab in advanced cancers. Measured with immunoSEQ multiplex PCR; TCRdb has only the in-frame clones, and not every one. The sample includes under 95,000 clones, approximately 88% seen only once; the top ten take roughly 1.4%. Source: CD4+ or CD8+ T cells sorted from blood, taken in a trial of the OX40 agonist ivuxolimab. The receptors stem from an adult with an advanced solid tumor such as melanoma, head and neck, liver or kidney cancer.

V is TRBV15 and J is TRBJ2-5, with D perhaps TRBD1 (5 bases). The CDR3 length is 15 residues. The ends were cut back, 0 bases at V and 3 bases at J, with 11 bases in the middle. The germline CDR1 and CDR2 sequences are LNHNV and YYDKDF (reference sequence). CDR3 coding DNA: TGTGCCACCAGCAGAGATCTGACAGAGAAAGAGACCCAGTACTTC. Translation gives CATSRDLTEKETQYF.

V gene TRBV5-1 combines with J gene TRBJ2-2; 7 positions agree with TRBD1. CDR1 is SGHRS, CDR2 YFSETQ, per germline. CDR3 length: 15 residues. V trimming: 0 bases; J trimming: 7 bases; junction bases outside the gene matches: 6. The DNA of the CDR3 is TGCGCCAGCAGCTTGGAGGGGGCGCAGGACGGGGAGCTGTTTTTT. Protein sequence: CASSLEGAQDGELFF.

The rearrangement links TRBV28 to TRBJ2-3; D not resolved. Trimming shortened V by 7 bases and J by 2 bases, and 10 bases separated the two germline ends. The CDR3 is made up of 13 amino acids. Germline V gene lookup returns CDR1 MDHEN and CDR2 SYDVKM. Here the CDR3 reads CASTWAVTDTQYF. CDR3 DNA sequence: TGTGCCAGCACTTGGGCGGTCACAGATACGCAGTATTTT.

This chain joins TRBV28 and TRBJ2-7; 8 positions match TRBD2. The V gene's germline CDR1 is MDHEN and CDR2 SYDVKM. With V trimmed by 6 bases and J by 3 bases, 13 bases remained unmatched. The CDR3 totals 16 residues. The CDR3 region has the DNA TGTGCCAGCAGGCGGACAGTCCGGGGGGGGAACTACGAGCAGTACTTC. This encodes CASRRTVRGGNYEQYF.

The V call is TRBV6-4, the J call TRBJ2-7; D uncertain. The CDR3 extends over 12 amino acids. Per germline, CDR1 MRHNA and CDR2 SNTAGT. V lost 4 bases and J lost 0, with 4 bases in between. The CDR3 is CASSGLSYEQYF. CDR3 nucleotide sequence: TGTGCCAGCAGTGGCCTCTCCTACGAGCAGTACTTC.

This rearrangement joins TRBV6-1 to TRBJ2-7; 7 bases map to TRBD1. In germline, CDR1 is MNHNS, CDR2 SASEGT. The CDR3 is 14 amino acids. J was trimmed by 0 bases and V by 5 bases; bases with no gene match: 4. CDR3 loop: CASSKDRSSYEQYF. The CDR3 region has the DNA TGTGCCAGCAGTAAGGACAGGAGCTCCTACGAGCAGTACTTC.

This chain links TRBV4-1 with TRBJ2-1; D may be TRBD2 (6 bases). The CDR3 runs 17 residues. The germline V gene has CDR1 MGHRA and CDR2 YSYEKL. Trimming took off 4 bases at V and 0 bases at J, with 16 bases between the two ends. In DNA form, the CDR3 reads TGCGCCAGCAGCCCTATGTGGCGCGGGGCCTCCTACAATGAGCAGTTCTTC. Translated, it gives CASSPMWRGASYNEQFF.

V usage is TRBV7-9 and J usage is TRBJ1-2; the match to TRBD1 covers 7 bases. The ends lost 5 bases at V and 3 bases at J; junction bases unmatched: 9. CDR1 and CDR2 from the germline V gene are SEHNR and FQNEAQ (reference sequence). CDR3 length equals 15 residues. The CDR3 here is CASSNRQGGDYGYTF. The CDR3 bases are TGTGCCAGCAGCAACCGACAGGGAGGAGACTATGGCTACACCTTC. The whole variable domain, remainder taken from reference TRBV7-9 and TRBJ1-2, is DTGVSQNPRHKITKRGQNVTFRCDPISEHNRLYWYRQTLGQGPEFLTYFQNEAQLEKSRLLSDRFSAERPKGSFSTLEIQRTEQGDSAMYLCASSNRQGGDYGYTFGSGTRLTVV.

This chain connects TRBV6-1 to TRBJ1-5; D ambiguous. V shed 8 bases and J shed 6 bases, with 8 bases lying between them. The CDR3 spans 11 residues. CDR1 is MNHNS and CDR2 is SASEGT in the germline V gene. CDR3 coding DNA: TGTGCCAGCGGGTTTTCTCAGCCCCAGCATTTT. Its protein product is CASGFSQPQHF.

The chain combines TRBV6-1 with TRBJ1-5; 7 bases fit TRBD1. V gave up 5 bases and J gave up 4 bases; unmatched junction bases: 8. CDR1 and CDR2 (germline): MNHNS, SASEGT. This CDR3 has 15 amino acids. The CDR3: CASSLTGSGNQPQHF. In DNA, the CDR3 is TGTGCCAGCAGTTTGACAGGGTCGGGGAATCAGCCCCAGCATTTT.

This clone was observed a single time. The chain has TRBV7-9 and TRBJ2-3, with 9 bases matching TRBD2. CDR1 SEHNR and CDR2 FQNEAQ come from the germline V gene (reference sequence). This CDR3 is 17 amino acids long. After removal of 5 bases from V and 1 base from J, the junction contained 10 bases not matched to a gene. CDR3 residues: CASSKNSGGRGTDTQYF. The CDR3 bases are TGTGCCAGCAGCAAAAATAGCGGGGGCCGGGGCACAGATACGCAGTATTTT. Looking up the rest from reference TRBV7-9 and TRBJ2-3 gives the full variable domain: DTGVSQNPRHKITKRGQNVTFRCDPISEHNRLYWYRQTLGQGPEFLTYFQNEAQLEKSRLLSDRFSAERPKGSFSTLEIQRTEQGDSAMYLCASSKNSGGRGTDTQYFGPGTRLTVL.

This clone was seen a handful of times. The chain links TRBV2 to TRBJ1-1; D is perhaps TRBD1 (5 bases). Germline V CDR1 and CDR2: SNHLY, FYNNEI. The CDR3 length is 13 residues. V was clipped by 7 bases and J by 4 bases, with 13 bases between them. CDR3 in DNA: TGTGCCAGCAACCAGGGTGAGGGCACTGAAGCTTTCTTT. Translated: CASNQGEGTEAFF.

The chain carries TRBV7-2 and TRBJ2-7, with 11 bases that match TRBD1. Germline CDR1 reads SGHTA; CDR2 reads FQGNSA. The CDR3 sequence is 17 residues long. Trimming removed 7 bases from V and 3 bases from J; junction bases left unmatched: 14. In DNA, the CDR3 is TGTGCCAGCATTTCCCGGGACAGGGGGTCCGGACGCTACGAGCAGTACTTC. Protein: CASISRDRGSGRYEQYF. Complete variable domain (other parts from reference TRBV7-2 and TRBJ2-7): GAGVSQSPSNKVTEKGKDVELRCDPISGHTALYWYRQSLGQGLEFLIYFQGNSAPDKSGLPSDRFSAERTGGSVSTLTIQRTQQEDSAVYLCASISRDRGSGRYEQYFGPGTRLTVT.

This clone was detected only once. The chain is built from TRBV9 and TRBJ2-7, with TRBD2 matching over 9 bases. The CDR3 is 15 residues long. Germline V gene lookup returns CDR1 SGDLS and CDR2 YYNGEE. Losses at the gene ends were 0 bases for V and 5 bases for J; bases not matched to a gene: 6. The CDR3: CASSVGLAGPDEQYF. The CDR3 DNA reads TGTGCCAGCAGCGTAGGGCTAGCGGGGCCGGACGAGCAGTACTTC.